Listed below are T cell receptor beta chains from one sample, sequenced in a study of blood T cells in healthy people across ages. One entry per CDR3 protein, called by TCRdb with MiXCR from the 5' RACE reads. The data show some 1.5 million distinct CDR3 sequences, about 42% seen once. Sequencing was done on a sample of blood. These receptors all stem from a woman in her late teens or twenties in good health. CDR3s include the opening cysteine and the closing phenylalanine or tryptophan. A D gene is named only where the DNA matches it firmly. Size is stated for part of the rows, as once, few or many counts, or as a class when the clone is expanded.

>TRBV3-1|TRBD1|-|TRBJ2-3
CASSLRGGRSFTDTQYF
TGTGCCAGCAGCCTAAGAGGGGGCAGGTCCTTCACAGATACGCAGTATTTT
>TRBV9|TRBD1|many|TRBJ2-3
CASSLGTGGTDTQYF
TGTGCCAGCAGCTTAGGGACAGGGGGCACAGATACGCAGTATTTT
>TRBV7-2|-|few|TRBJ2-1
CASGFWGPYNEQFF
TGTGCCAGCGGTTTCTGGGGTCCCTACAATGAGCAGTTCTTC
>TRBV24-1|TRBD2|few|TRBJ2-3
CATSSGTLGLAALTDTQYF
TGTGCCACCAGCTCCGGGACACTTGGACTAGCGGCCCTCACAGATACGCAGTATTTT
>TRBV4-2|-|-|TRBJ2-5
CASSQDMDRDNEQYF
TGTGCCAGCAGCCAAGATATGGACAGAGATAATGAGCAGTACTTC
>TRBV20-1|-|-|TRBJ1-2
CSPSSAAGVGGYTF
TGCAGCCCAAGTAGTGCGGCGGGGGTTGGTGGCTACACCTTC
>TRBV4-3|-|few|TRBJ1-5
CASSQEKWGNQPQHF
TGCGCCAGCAGCCAAGAGAAATGGGGCAATCAGCCCCAGCATTTT
>TRBV5-1|TRBD1|few|TRBJ2-5
CASGTRTGSETQYF
TGCGCCAGCGGGACCAGGACAGGGTCAGAGACCCAGTACTTC
>TRBV7-2|-|-|TRBJ1-1
CASSWEGLEAFF
TGTGCCAGCAGCTGGGAGGGGCTCGAAGCTTTCTTT
>TRBV10-3|TRBD2|-|TRBJ2-1
CAISEEGVLADLYNEQFF
TGTGCCATCAGTGAGGAAGGTGTACTAGCGGACCTCTACAATGAGCAGTTCTTC
>TRBV20-1|-|few|TRBJ2-3
CSASRRDTQYF
TGCAGTGCTAGCCGCCGAGATACGCAGTATTTT
>TRBV5-4|-|-|TRBJ2-3
CASGDMSGSPTDTQYF
TGTGCCAGCGGAGATATGAGTGGTTCCCCCACAGATACGCAGTATTTT
>TRBV5-1|-|few|TRBJ1-2
CATTWTSGNYGYTF
TGCGCCACTACCTGGACCTCCGGTAACTATGGCTACACCTTC
>TRBV12-3/TRBV12-4|-|-|TRBJ2-1
CASSQTERGQAFF
TGTGCCAGCAGTCAGACCGAACGGGGGCAGGCGTTCTTC
>TRBV7-2|-|-|TRBJ2-7
CASSFDRIYEQYF
TGTGCCAGCAGCTTCGACAGAATCTACGAGCAGTACTTC
>TRBV7-2|-|few|TRBJ2-1
CASSSAVSSYNEQFF
TGTGCCAGCAGCTCAGCGGTAAGCTCCTACAATGAGCAGTTCTTC
>TRBV4-3|-|few|TRBJ1-4
CASSQEVGQTRLFF
TGCGCCAGCAGCCAAGAAGTAGGACAGACACGACTGTTTTTT
>TRBV20-1|-|few|TRBJ1-2
CSARDQGAGVGYTF
TGCAGTGCTAGAGATCAGGGAGCAGGGGTCGGCTACACCTTC
>TRBV15|-|few|TRBJ1-4
CATIDKPGPTEKLFF
TGTGCCACCATTGATAAACCCGGGCCGACTGAAAAACTGTTTTTT
>TRBV27|-|-|TRBJ2-7
CASSLNSFADEQYF
TGTGCCAGCAGTTTGAACAGTTTTGCCGACGAGCAGTACTTC
>TRBV9|TRBD1|-|TRBJ1-2
CASNGGGASGNYGYTF
TGTGCCAGCAATGGAGGGGGCGCGAGCGGTAACTATGGCTACACCTTC
>TRBV9|-|-|TRBJ1-1
CASSPHRAGTEAFF
TGTGCCAGCAGCCCCCACCGGGCAGGAACTGAAGCTTTCTTT
>TRBV11-2|TRBD1|-|TRBJ2-7
CASSVQGAGNEQYF
TGTGCCAGCAGTGTACAGGGGGCAGGTAATGAGCAGTACTTC
>TRBV7-9|TRBD2|few|TRBJ2-1
CASSKAGVMGNEQFF
TGTGCCAGCAGCAAAGCGGGAGTTATGGGCAATGAGCAGTTCTTC
>TRBV14|-|-|TRBJ2-7
CASSQAPFRDPYEQYF
TGTGCCAGCAGCCAAGCCCCCTTCCGGGACCCTTACGAGCAGTACTTC
>TRBV29-1|-|-|TRBJ2-7
CSVTGTSDYEQYF
TGCAGCGTTACCGGGACGTCGGACTACGAGCAGTACTTC
>TRBV25-1|-|few|TRBJ1-2
CASRVTGTTYTF
TGTGCCAGCAGGGTTACCGGGACAACCTACACCTTC
>TRBV6-1|TRBD2|few|TRBJ2-5
CASSGTSGFQHQETQYF
TGTGCCAGCAGTGGGACTAGCGGGTTTCAACACCAAGAGACCCAGTACTTC
>TRBV20-1|-|-|TRBJ2-2
CSARSELEGGELFF
TGCAGTGCTAGATCGGAACTAGAGGGGGGGGAGCTGTTTTTT
>TRBV12-3/TRBV12-4|-|-|TRBJ1-2
CASSKTGRYGYTF
TGTGCCAGCAGCAAGACAGGACGCTATGGCTACACCTTC
>TRBV27|TRBD2|few|TRBJ2-1
CASSLGVAGVNEQFF
TGTGCCAGCAGTTTAGGGGTAGCGGGAGTCAATGAGCAGTTCTTC
>TRBV6-5|TRBD1|-|TRBJ1-2
CASSYWRQGVNGYTF
TGTGCCAGCAGTTACTGGCGACAGGGGGTTAATGGCTACACCTTC
>TRBV3-1|-|-|TRBJ2-7
CASSHLEGEQYF
TGTGCCAGCAGCCATCTCGAGGGCGAGCAGTACTTC
>TRBV7-3|-|-|TRBJ2-7
CASSSPSGGASSYEQYF
TGTGCCAGCAGCTCACCTTCGGGCGGGGCCTCCTCCTACGAGCAGTACTTC
>TRBV7-3|-|-|TRBJ2-1
CASSLRDNPNMDEQFF
TGTGCCAGCAGCTTGCGGGACAACCCCAATATGGATGAGCAGTTCTTC
>TRBV7-2|-|-|TRBJ1-2
CASSFQAQGNYGYTF
TGTGCCAGCAGCTTTCAGGCACAGGGTAACTATGGCTACACCTTC
>TRBV7-9|-|-|TRBJ2-7
CASSLAEDALYNEQYF
TGTGCCAGCAGCTTAGCGGAGGACGCCTTATACAATGAGCAGTACTTC
>TRBV4-1|TRBD2|many|TRBJ2-3
CASSHPSGGLASTDTQYF
TGCGCCAGCAGCCACCCTTCAGGCGGACTAGCTAGCACAGATACGCAGTATTTT
>TRBV29-1|TRBD1|few|TRBJ2-3
CSVRQGASDTQYF
TGCAGCGTTCGTCAGGGGGCATCGGATACGCAGTATTTT
>TRBV4-3|-|-|TRBJ1-2
CASSPDRSLYGYTF
TGCGCCAGCAGCCCAGACCGGTCCCTCTATGGCTACACCTTC